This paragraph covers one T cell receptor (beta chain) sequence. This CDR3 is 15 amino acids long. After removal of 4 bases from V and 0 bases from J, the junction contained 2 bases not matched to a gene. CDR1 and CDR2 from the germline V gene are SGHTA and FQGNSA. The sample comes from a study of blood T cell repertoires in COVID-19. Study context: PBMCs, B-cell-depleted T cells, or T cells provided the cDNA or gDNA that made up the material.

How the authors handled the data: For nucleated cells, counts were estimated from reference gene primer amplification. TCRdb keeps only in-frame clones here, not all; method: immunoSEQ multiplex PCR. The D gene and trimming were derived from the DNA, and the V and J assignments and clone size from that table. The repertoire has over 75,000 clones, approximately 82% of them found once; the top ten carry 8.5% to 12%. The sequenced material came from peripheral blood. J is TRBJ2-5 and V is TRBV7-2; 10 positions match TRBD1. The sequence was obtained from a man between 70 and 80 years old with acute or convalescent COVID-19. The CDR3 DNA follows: TGTGCCAGCAGCTCGGGACAGGGGTACCAAGAGACCCAGTACTTC. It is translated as CASSSGQGYQETQYF.